Sequencing of this T cell receptor beta chain was carried out in a study of regulatory dendritic cells for organ transplantation. The method was immunoSEQ multiplex PCR; TCRdb's version includes in-frame clones alone and lacks a portion of them. In the table there are about 28,000 clones, around 84% of which are singletons. Points from the study as a whole: The most alloreactive TCR clonotypes were found in resting memory CD8+ cells.

The CDR3 is made up of 13 amino acids. The V and J ends lost 6 bases and 3 bases, in that order; junction bases with no gene match: 7. Germline CDR1 and CDR2: SQVTM and ANQGSEA. In this sample, this clone turned up once. Its matching antigen is unknown. The chain links TRBV29-1 to TRBJ1-1; 7 bases align to TRBD1. This receptor was taken from a human donor in good health. The sequencing sample was made of naive CD4+ T cells from blood. The subset here: CD45RA+ naive T cells. Written as DNA, the CDR3 is TGCAGCGTCTCTACCGACAGGGACACTGAAGCTTTCTTT. This encodes CSVSTDRDTEAFF.